This TCR beta chain was recorded in a study of post-analysis software for immune sequencing data. Unique molecular identifiers tagged the TCR beta cDNA libraries. Out of roughly 0.85 to 10 million T cells, a few hundred thousand cDNA molecules were generated. MiXCR, run by TCRdb on the PCR reads, gives a single entry per CDR3 protein. The table includes 700,000 to 800,000 distinct CDR3 sequences, roughly 27% detected once. This clonotype was obtained from a girl under 18 with multiple sclerosis. The sequenced material came from blood.

CDR3 sequence: CSASLVRREGFRETQYF. CDR3 bases: TGCAGTGCTAGTCTTGTTCGGCGGGAGGGTTTTCGAGAGACCCAGTACTTC. The chain joins TRBV20-1 to TRBJ2-5; 9 bases are shared with TRBD2. Germline assignment: CDR1 DFQATT and CDR2 SNEGSKA (reference sequence). V lost 3 bases to trimming and J lost 4 bases; unmatched junction nucleotides: 15. This CDR3 contains 17 residues.